The 9 T cell receptor beta chains reported below all come from one sample, sequenced in a study of blood T cell repertoires in COVID-19. Assay used: immunoSEQ multiplex PCR; TCRdb lists only in-frame clones, some missing. The table includes some 270,000 clones, roughly 89% detected once. Sequences were obtained from PBMCs or T cells enriched from blood (not recorded which). The source of these receptors is a woman aged 55-70 years who had recovered from COVID-19.

The chain combines TRBV5-1 with TRBJ2-1, with a possible D match to TRBD1 (5 bases). Germline V lookup: CDR1 SGHRS, CDR2 YFSETQ. The V and J ends lost 3 bases and 9 bases respectively, with 13 bases between them. This CDR3 is built from 13 residues. The CDR3 DNA sequence: TGCGCCAGCAGCTCGCAGGGAAAGCGTGAGCAGTTCTTC. Translating gives CASSSQGKREQFF.

The chain carries TRBV29-1 and TRBJ2-3; 7 nucleotides line up with TRBD2. This CDR3 has 13 amino acids. Germline loops: CDR1 SQVTM, CDR2 ANQGSEA. V lost 7 bases to trimming and J lost 0 bases; unmatched junction nucleotides: 4. In DNA form, the CDR3 reads TGCAGCGCATCTAGCGGTAGCACAGATACGCAGTATTTT. Translated, it gives CSASSGSTDTQYF.

The J gene is TRBJ1-1, the V gene TRBV4-1; D perhaps matches TRBD1 (5 bases). V lost 2 bases and J 1 base, leaving 11 bases between the germline ends. The CDR3 totals 15 residues. Germline V CDR1 and CDR2: MGHRA, YSYEKL. CDR3: CASSQSFTGNTEAFF. DNA for the CDR3: TGCGCCAGCAGCCAATCATTTACAGGGAACACTGAAGCTTTCTTT.

The chain uses TRBV7-3 and TRBJ1-6, with D possibly being TRBD1 (5 bases). The CDR3 extends over 15 amino acids. Germline lookup yields CDR1 SGHTA and CDR2 FQGTGA. With 5 bases removed from V and 10 bases from J, the gap between germline ends came to 18 bases. The DNA of the CDR3 is TGTGCCAGCAGCCGTCAGAAGGGGAGCGGGTCACCCCTCCACTTT. Protein product: CASSRQKGSGSPLHF.

The rearrangement joins TRBV28 to TRBJ1-1; tentatively, D is TRBD1 (5 bases). The V end lost 7 bases, the J end lost 7 bases, and 28 bases lay between the germline ends. CDR3 length: 17 amino acids. Germline V CDR1 and CDR2: MDHEN, SYDVKM. The CDR3, as DNA: TGTGCCAGCACCTCTCCTGGCACCAGGAATTCAAGGGGTGAAGCTTTCTTT. This codes for CASTSPGTRNSRGEAFF.

As for this clone: The sample holds other DNA sequences that translate to the same CDR3. V usage is TRBV28 and J usage is TRBJ2-5; D possibly corresponds to TRBD1 (6 bases). The CDR3 consists of 14 residues. V was cut by 5 bases and J by 1 base, with 11 bases left in between. Looked up from germline, CDR1 is MDHEN and CDR2 is SYDVKM. This chain's CDR3 is CASSPRDTQETQYF. The CDR3 nucleotides read TGTGCCAGCAGTCCACGGGACACCCAAGAGACCCAGTACTTC. Full variable domain (rest looked up from reference TRBV28 and TRBJ2-5): DVKVTQSSRYLVKRTGEKVFLECVQDMDHENMFWYRQDPGLGLRLIYFSYDVKMKEKGDIPEGYSVSREKKERFSLILESASTNQTSMYLCASSPRDTQETQYFGPGTRLLVL.

The genes are TRBV7-2 and TRBJ2-7; D might be TRBD1 (6 bases). Germline values: CDR1 SGHTA, CDR2 FQGNSA. The CDR3 spans 13 residues. V was trimmed by 6 bases and J by 6 bases, leaving 15 bases between them. DNA of the CDR3: TGTGCCAGCAGAACAGGGAACCAAATCGAGCAGTACTTC. The encoded protein is CASRTGNQIEQYF.

About this clone itself: Germline is not matched at one junction end, which may reflect a read error. This chain uses TRBV3-1 (or the pseudogene TRBV3-2) with TRBJ2-1; unclear D gene. CDR3 length equals 13 residues. Germline V gene lookup returns CDR1 LGHDT and CDR2 YNNKEL (reference sequence). CDR3 nucleotide sequence: TGTGCCAGCAGCCTGACTCTCCCCAATCAGCAGTTCTTC. Protein product: CASSLTLPNQQFF.

The chain uses TRBV9 and TRBJ2-3; 10 nucleotides line up with TRBD2. The CDR3 loop spans 15 amino acids. The germline V gene encodes CDR1 SGDLS and CDR2 YYNGEE. With 0 bases clipped from V and 6 bases from J, the junction kept 4 bases outside the gene matches. CDR3 residues: CASSVGASGSDTQYF. The CDR3 DNA reads TGTGCCAGCAGCGTAGGGGCTAGCGGGAGCGATACGCAGTATTTT.